This section outlines one T cell receptor (beta chain) sequence together with its context. The antigen is unknown. The data stem from a study of cytomegalovirus exposure and HLA in healthy donors. Whole-study context: A subsequent analysis reported that the approximately 120 validation repertoires were produced on the same platform that had also been used for the approximately 710 first-cohort repertoires. Findings and limits, study-wide: Reports showed the classifier diagnosing cytomegalovirus status with high specificity and sensitivity.

V was pared by 7 bases and J by 4 bases, with 9 bases of the junction left unmatched. CDR1 MNHEY and CDR2 SVGAGI come from the germline V gene. This CDR3 comprises 14 residues. Here immunoSEQ multiplex PCR was the method, and the copy in TCRdb shows in-frame clones only, minus some. The table includes approximately 280,000 clones, 85% to 90% detected once. The sample taken for sequencing was PBMCs. The rearrangement links TRBV6-5 to TRBJ1-2, with 7 bases aligning to TRBD1. The sequence derives from a young woman in good health and CMV-seronegative. This chain's CDR3 is CASISRGQSYGYTF. CDR3 nucleotide sequence: TGTGCCAGCATCTCGAGGGGACAGTCCTATGGCTACACCTTC.